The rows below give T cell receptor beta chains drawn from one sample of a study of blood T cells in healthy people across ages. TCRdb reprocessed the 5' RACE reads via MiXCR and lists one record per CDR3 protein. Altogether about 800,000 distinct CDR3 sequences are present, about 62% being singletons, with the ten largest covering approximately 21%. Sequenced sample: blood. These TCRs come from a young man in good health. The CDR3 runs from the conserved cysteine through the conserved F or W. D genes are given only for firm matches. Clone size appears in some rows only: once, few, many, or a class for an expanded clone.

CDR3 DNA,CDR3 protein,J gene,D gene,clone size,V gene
TGTGCCAGCAGTTACTCGAGGTCCCAGGGGGCGTTGGGGGAGCAGTACTTC,CASSYSRSQGALGEQYF,TRBJ2-5,TRBD1,-,TRBV6-6
TGTGCCAGCAGCCTAAGGCCAGCCCCAGATACGCAGTATTTT,CASSLRPAPDTQYF,TRBJ2-3,-,once,TRBV7-6
TGCGCCAGCAGCCAAGATAGGGCAGACTCCACAGATACGCAGTATTTT,CASSQDRADSTDTQYF,TRBJ2-3,-,-,TRBV4-3
TGTGCCAGCAGTGAATTGAGGGAAGAGACCCAGTACTTC,CASSELREETQYF,TRBJ2-5,-,-,TRBV25-1
TGTGCCAGCAGTGAACTCCCAGCGGGAGGTAGTAATGAGCAGTTCTTC,CASSELPAGGSNEQFF,TRBJ2-1,TRBD2,-,TRBV6-1
TGTGCAAGTCGCTTGTTTCGGGACAGGGAGACCCAGTACTTC,CASRLFRDRETQYF,TRBJ2-5,-,-,TRBV12-2
TGTGCCAGCTCACACGGGGACAGGCGTCTTGAGCAGTACTTC,CASSHGDRRLEQYF,TRBJ2-7,TRBD1,many,TRBV18
TGTGCCAGCAGCTACGAACTAGCGGGGGGTCAGACCCAGTACTTC,CASSYELAGGQTQYF,TRBJ2-5,TRBD2,many,TRBV7-2
TGTGCCAGCAGCTTCCGACAGGCCCTCGGAGAGACCCAGTACTTC,CASSFRQALGETQYF,TRBJ2-5,-,-,TRBV9
TGTGCCAGCGGGGGGGGACTAGTATTAAATGAGCAGTTCTTC,CASGGGLVLNEQFF,TRBJ2-1,TRBD2,few,TRBV12-3/TRBV12-4
TGTGCCATCAGGGACAGGGACTACAATGAGCAGTTCTTC,CAIRDRDYNEQFF,TRBJ2-1,TRBD1,few,TRBV10-3
TGTGCCTCTTCTCCCCTTTTTTACGGATCCTACGAGCAGTACTTC,CASSPLFYGSYEQYF,TRBJ2-7,-,-,TRBV6-5